This T cell receptor (beta chain) was captured in a study of patients and donors after allogeneic stem cell transplantation. V dropped 3 bases and J dropped 9 bases, with 12 bases sitting between them. Germline V lookup: CDR1 DFQATT, CDR2 SNEGSKA (reference sequence). The CDR3 length is 13 residues. This clonotype was picked up many times. TCRdb ran MiXCR on the RT-PCR reads and lists one entry per CDR3 protein. The repertoire holds about 230,000 distinct CDR3 sequences, with 13% to 15% as singletons. The sequence came from a human donor who was either an allogeneic HSCT recipient or a stem cell or donor lymphocyte infusion donor (not recorded which). It is not recorded whose cells these are; they may come from a transplant donor. The sample comprised blood, either unsorted or a sorted T cell fraction (not recorded which). The chain carries TRBV20-1 and TRBJ1-6, with TRBD1 as a possible D gene (5 bases). CDR3 coding DNA: TGCAGTGCTAGCCGGGACGGCCGTTCACCCCTCCACTTT. As protein: CSASRDGRSPLHF.